This entry lists 11 T cell receptor beta chains sequenced from one sample in a study of shared clonotypes between healthy human individuals. CD8 cells classed as naive were CD45RO-negative and positively selected for CCR7, excluding terminally differentiated effector memory CD45RA+ cells. The repertoire was sequenced with immunoSEQ multiplex PCR; TCRdb's copy has only in-frame clones and lacks some. The sample gives 800,000 to 950,000 clones, 90% to 98% of which show up once; about 0.25% is in the top ten. What was sequenced was naive CD8+ T cells sorted from blood. The source is a man aged 25 to 40 in good health.

The chain joins TRBV5-6 to TRBJ2-3; 9 bases agree with TRBD2. CDR3 length: 16 amino acids. J gave up 2 bases and V 6 bases, and 10 bases lay outside the gene matches. Germline loops: CDR1 SGHDT, CDR2 YYEEEE. CDR3 DNA sequence: TGTGCCAGCACCCTAGGGGGCGGGAGGGCCACAGATACGCAGTATTTT. Protein: CASTLGGGRATDTQYF. Variable domain in full (rest from reference TRBV5-6 and TRBJ2-3): DAGVTQSPTHLIKTRGQQVTLRCSPKSGHDTVSWYQQALGQGPQFIFQYYEEEERQRGNFPDRFSGHQFPNYSSELNVNALLLGDSALYLCASTLGGGRATDTQYFGPGTRLTVL.

The chain uses TRBV6-6 and TRBJ2-7; 8 bases are a match to TRBD1. From germline, CDR1 is MNHNY and CDR2 SVGAGI (reference sequence). This CDR3 comprises 16 residues. The V gene end was trimmed by 5 bases and the J gene end by 1 base; junction bases not matched to a gene: 10. The CDR3 here is CASSGQGAERSYEQYF. Here the CDR3 DNA reads TGTGCCAGCAGTGGGCAGGGGGCGGAACGATCCTACGAGCAGTACTTC.

The rearrangement joins TRBV5-5 to TRBJ2-2; 9 nucleotides match TRBD2. The length of the CDR3 is 16 residues. V lost 4 bases to trimming and J lost 1 base; unmatched junction nucleotides: 5. Per the germline V gene, CDR1 is SGHKS and CDR2 is YYEKEE (reference sequence). In DNA form, the CDR3 reads TGTGCCAGCAGCGGTGCTAGCGGGGTGAACACCGGGGAGCTGTTTTTT. Residues: CASSGASGVNTGELFF.

The rearrangement uses TRBV19 and TRBJ2-3; maybe TRBD1 (6 bases). Per germline, CDR1 LNHDA and CDR2 SQIVND (reference sequence). CDR3 length equals 17 residues. Trimming removed 3 bases at V and 1 base at J, with 17 bases between. The CDR3 DNA follows: TGTGCCAGTAGTATTCTTCCCTCACAGGGCCGCACAGATACGCAGTATTTT. As protein: CASSILPSQGRTDTQYF.

The rearrangement uses TRBV9 and TRBJ2-1; 9 bases are a match to TRBD2. V shed 3 bases and J 0 bases; nucleotides not matched to a gene: 4. Germline lookup yields CDR1 SGDLS and CDR2 YYNGEE. The CDR3 is 16 amino acids. DNA for the CDR3: TGTGCCAGCAGCGGAGGGACTAGCAGCTCCTACAATGAGCAGTTCTTC. Amino acid sequence: CASSGGTSSSYNEQFF.

The chain uses TRBV11-2 and TRBJ2-3; tentative D call: TRBD1 (5 bases). The CDR3 contains 16 residues. The germline gives CDR1 SGHAT, CDR2 FQNNGV. Trimming shortened V by 6 bases and J by 2 bases, and 18 bases separated the two germline ends. Here the CDR3 DNA reads TGTGCCAGCAGTCATTTCCAGGGTCCCAACACAGATACGCAGTATTTT. This codes for CASSHFQGPNTDTQYF.

The V call is TRBV11-2, the J call TRBJ2-7, with no clear D. The germline gives CDR1 SGHAT, CDR2 FQNNGV. This CDR3 region has 16 residues. Trimming removed 3 bases from V and 2 bases from J, with 17 bases in between. The CDR3 DNA reads as TGTGCCAGCAGCTTGGGGTTTAGGGAATCCCCCTACGAGCAGTACTTC. It translates to CASSLGFRESPYEQYF.

This clone was counted once. The V call is TRBV27, the J call TRBJ2-2; possible D gene TRBD1, 5 bases. The CDR3 is made up of 14 amino acids. Trimming shortened V by 0 bases and J by 3 bases, and 5 bases separated the two germline ends. Germline CDR1 is MNHEY and CDR2 is SMNVEV (reference sequence). For the CDR3, the DNA is TGTGCCAGCAGTTTATCAGGGGACACCGGGGAGCTGTTTTTT. Its translation: CASSLSGDTGELFF.

The chain uses TRBV28 and TRBJ2-7; 14 bases agree with TRBD2. CDR1 is MDHEN and CDR2 is SYDVKM in the germline V gene. CDR3 length: 15 residues. With V trimmed by 6 bases and J by 4 bases, 5 bases remained unmatched. This CDR3 reads CASRGLAGEKYEQYF. CDR3 DNA: TGTGCCAGCAGGGGACTAGCGGGAGAAAAATACGAGCAGTACTTC.

The rearrangement links TRBV7-2 to TRBJ2-1; 13 bases line up with TRBD2. The ends lost 1 base at V and 9 bases at J; junction bases unmatched: 15. Germline CDR1 reads SGHTA; CDR2 reads FQGNSA. This CDR3 has 19 amino acids. CDR3 bases: TGTGCCAGCAGCTTAGTTTTGCCGGGACTAGCGGGATCGGCGGGTGAGCAGTTCTTC. Its translation is CASSLVLPGLAGSAGEQFF.

CDR3 in amino acids: CASSLGLPGGEQYF. CDR3 DNA sequence: TGTGCCAGCAGCCTCGGACTGCCCGGCGGCGAGCAGTACTTC. V and J are TRBV27 and TRBJ2-7; perhaps TRBD2 as D (5 bases). Trimming stripped 6 bases from V and 6 bases from J, with 18 bases between. The length of the CDR3 is 14 residues. Germline CDR1 MNHEY, CDR2 SMNVEV (reference sequence).